The clone carrying this T cell receptor (beta chain) was seen only a few times. The data stem from a study of CD8+ T cells in alopecia areata. About the study: The study gave treated patients oral tofacitinib at 5 to 10 mg twice daily.

Sequencing relied on a cDNA template that was reverse transcribed from extracted RNA. Libraries were prepared by immunoSEQ multiplex PCR; TCRdb keeps only in-frame clonotypes and omits some of them. This table has around 160,000 clones, 47% appearing once. This CDR3 contains 16 residues. Germline V CDR1 and CDR2: SQVTM, ANQGSEA. Unmatched junction bases numbered 18, after V lost 7 bases and J lost 5 bases. Sequencing input: CD4+ T cells sorted from blood. The genes are TRBV29-1 and TRBJ2-5, with TRBD2 identical over 8 bases. The source of this sequence is a human donor with alopecia areata. CDR3 amino acids: CSAGGNREGLGETQYF. In DNA form, the CDR3 reads TGCAGCGCGGGGGGTAACCGGGAGGGCCTTGGCGAGACCCAGTACTTC. Using reference TRBV29-1 and TRBJ2-5 for the parts outside the CDR3, the full variable domain is SAVISQKPSRDICQRGTSLTIQCQVDSQVTMMFWYRQQPGQSLTLIATANQGSEATYESGFVIDKFPISRPNLTFSTLTVSNMSPEDSSIYLCSAGGNREGLGETQYFGPGTRLLVL.